The clone carrying this T cell receptor (beta chain) was observed a few times. The target antigen is unknown. This CDR3 has 15 amino acids. V lost 7 bases and J 8 bases, leaving 24 bases between the germline ends. The germline V gene has CDR1 ENHRY and CDR2 SYGVKD. The sample belongs to a study of T cells after yellow fever vaccination. The study's findings and limits: A large majority of primary-vaccination clones showed up again after the booster (approximately 95% CD4, almost 90% CD8). Clonotypes shared by both compartments, CD4 and CD8, made up a small share.

TCRdb re-derived calls from the 5' RACE reads in MiXCR, one entry per CDR3 protein. This table has about 630,000 distinct CDR3 sequences, approximately 13% appearing once. This receptor was identified in a man aged 25 to 40 who received the YFV17D yellow fever vaccine. The chain carries TRBV10-3 and TRBJ2-7; D is perhaps TRBD1 or TRBD2 (5 bases each). The sequencing used PBMCs, collected on the day of the yellow fever booster vaccination. The CDR3 DNA reads as TGTGCCATCAAACGGGACGCCGACGGATCCTCTCAGCAGTACTTC. Translating it yields CAIKRDADGSSQQYF.